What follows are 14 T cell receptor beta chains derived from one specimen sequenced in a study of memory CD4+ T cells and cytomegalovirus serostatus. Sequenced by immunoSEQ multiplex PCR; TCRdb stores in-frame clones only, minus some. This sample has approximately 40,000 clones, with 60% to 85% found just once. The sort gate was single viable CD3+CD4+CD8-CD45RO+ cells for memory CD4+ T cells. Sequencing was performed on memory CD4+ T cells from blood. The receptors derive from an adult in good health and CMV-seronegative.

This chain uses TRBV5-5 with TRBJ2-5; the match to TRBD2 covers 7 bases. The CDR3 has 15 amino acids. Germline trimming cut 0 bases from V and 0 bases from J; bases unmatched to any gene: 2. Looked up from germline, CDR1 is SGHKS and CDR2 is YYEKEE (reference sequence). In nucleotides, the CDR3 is TGTGCCAGCAGCTTGGACGGGGGGTACCAAGAGACCCAGTACTTC. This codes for CASSLDGGYQETQYF.

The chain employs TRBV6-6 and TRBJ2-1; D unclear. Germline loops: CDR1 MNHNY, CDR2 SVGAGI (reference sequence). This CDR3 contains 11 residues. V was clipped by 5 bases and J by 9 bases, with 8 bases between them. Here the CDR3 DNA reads TGTGCCAGCAGTGGCTTTTCTGAGCAGTTCTTC. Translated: CASSGFSEQFF.

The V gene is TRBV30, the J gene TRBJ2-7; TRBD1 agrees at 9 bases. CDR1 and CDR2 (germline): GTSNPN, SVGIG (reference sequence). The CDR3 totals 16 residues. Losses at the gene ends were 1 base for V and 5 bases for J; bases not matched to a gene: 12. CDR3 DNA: TGTGCCTGGAGTGGAATTCACAGGGGGCGTTTTCACGAGCAGTACTTC. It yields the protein CAWSGIHRGRFHEQYF.

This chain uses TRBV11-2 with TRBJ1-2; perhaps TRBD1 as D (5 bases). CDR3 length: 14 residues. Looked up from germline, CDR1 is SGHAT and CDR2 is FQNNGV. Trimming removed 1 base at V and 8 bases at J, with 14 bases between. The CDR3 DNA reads TGTGCCAGCAGCTTAGTTCGGGGGATGGGCGGCTACACCTTC. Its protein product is CASSLVRGMGGYTF.

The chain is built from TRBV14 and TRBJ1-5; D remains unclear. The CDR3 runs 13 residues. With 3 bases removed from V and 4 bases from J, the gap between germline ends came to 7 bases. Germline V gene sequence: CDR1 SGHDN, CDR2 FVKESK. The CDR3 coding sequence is TGTGCCAGCAGCCAGGGGTTGAATCAGCCCCAGCATTTT. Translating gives CASSQGLNQPQHF.

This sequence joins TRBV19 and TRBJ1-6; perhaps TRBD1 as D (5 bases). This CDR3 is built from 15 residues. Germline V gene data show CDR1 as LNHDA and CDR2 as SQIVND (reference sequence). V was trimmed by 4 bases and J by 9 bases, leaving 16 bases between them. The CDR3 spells CASSNRQMLASPLHF. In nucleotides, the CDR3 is TGTGCCAGTAGTAACAGGCAGATGCTAGCTTCACCCCTCCACTTT. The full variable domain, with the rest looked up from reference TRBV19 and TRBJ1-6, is DGGITQSPKYLFRKEGQNVTLSCEQNLNHDAMYWYRQDPGQGLRLIYYSQIVNDFQKGDIAEGYSVSREKKESFPLTVTSAQKNPTAFYLCASSNRQMLASPLHFGNGTRLTVT.

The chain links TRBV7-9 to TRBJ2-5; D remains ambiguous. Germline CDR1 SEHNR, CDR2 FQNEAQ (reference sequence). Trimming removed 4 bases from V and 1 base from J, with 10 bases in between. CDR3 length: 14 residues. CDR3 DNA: TGTGCCAGCAGCTCTACTGACCTCCAAGAGACCCAGTACTTC. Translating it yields CASSSTDLQETQYF.

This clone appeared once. The CDR3 protein is CASSSWTGGCQPQHF. The CDR3 bases are TGTGCCAGCAGTTCTTGGACAGGGGGCTGTCAGCCCCAGCATTTT. The rearrangement uses TRBV6-5 and TRBJ1-5, with 11 bases that match TRBD1. The CDR3 has 15 residues. V dropped 4 bases and J dropped 6; count of bases not matched to a gene: 5. Germline V gene sequence: CDR1 MNHEY, CDR2 SVGAGI.

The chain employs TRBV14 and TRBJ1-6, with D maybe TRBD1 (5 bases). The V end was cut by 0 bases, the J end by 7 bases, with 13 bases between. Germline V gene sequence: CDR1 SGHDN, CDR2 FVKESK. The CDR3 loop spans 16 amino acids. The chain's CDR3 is CASSQDLTGPNSPLHF. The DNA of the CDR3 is TGTGCCAGCAGCCAAGATTTGACGGGGCCCAATTCACCCCTCCACTTT.

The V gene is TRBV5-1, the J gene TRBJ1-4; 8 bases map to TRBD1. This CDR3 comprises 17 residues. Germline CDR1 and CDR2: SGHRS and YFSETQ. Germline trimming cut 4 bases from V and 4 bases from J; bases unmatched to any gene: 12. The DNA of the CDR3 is TGCGCCAGCAGCCTCGGGACAGGAAGGCGCTATAATGAAAAACTGTTTTTT. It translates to CASSLGTGRRYNEKLFF.

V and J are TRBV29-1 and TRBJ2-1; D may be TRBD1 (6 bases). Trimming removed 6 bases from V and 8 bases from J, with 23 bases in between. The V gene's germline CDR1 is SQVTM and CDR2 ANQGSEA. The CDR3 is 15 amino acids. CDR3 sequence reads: CSVQGPTLFRHEQFF. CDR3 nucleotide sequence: TGCAGCGTGCAGGGGCCCACCTTATTCCGGCATGAGCAGTTCTTC.

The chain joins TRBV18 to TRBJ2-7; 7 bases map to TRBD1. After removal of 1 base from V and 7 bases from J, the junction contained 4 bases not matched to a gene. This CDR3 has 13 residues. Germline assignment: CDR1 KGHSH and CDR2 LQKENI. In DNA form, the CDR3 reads TGTGCCAGCTCACCACAAGGGGGCGGGGAGCAGTACTTC. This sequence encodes CASSPQGGGEQYF. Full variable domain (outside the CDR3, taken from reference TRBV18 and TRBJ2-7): NAGVMQNPRHLVRRRGQEARLRCSPMKGHSHVYWYRQLPEEGLKFMVYLQKENIIDESGMPKERFSAEFPKEGPSILRIQQVVRGDSAAYFCASSPQGGGEQYFGPGTRLTVT.

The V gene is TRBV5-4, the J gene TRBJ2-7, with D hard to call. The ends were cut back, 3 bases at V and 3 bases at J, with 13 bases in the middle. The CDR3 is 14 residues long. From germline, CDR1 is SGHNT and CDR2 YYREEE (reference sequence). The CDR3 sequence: CASSYEREIYEQYF. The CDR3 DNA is TGTGCCAGCAGCTACGAAAGGGAAATCTACGAGCAGTACTTC.

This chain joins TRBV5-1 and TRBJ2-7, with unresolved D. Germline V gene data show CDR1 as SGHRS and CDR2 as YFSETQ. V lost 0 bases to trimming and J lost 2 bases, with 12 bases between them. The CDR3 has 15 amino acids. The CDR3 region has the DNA TGCGCCAGCAGCTTGGTAGTCACGGGCACCTACGAGCAGTACTTC. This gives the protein CASSLVVTGTYEQYF.